The 13 T cell receptor beta chains reported below all come from one sample, sequenced in a study of blood T cell repertoires in COVID-19. Method: immunoSEQ multiplex PCR; TCRdb's copy keeps in-frame clones and lacks some. The repertoire holds 300,000 to 350,000 clones, with 90% as singletons. Sequencing was carried out using peripheral blood. These receptors came from a woman in her thirties or forties with COVID-19, enrolled during active disease.

The V and J genes are TRBV7-9 and TRBJ2-5, with TRBD2 identical over 13 bases. With V trimmed by 3 bases and J by 5 bases, 3 bases remained unmatched. The CDR3 extends over 15 amino acids. Germline values: CDR1 SEHNR, CDR2 FQNEAQ (reference sequence). Here the CDR3 reads CASSFGLAGVETQYF. CDR3 DNA: TGTGCCAGCAGCTTTGGACTAGCGGGAGTGGAGACCCAGTACTTC.

The CDR3 DNA follows: TGTGCCAGCAGCGTTATGGGACTCTTATCCAATGAGCAGTTCTTC. This sequence encodes CASSVMGLLSNEQFF. The gene calls are TRBV9 and TRBJ2-1, with D perhaps TRBD2 (6 bases). CDR3 size: 15 residues. From germline, CDR1 is SGDLS and CDR2 YYNGEE. V was pared by 2 bases and J by 6 bases, with 15 bases between.

This clone was counted a few times. The genes are TRBV7-9 and TRBJ1-1, with TRBD1 as a possible D gene (6 bases). V dropped 6 bases and J dropped 5 bases, with 13 bases sitting between them. The CDR3 spans 13 residues. The germline CDR1 and CDR2 sequences are SEHNR and FQNEAQ (reference sequence). The CDR3 loop is CASRFTGLTEAFF. CDR3 in DNA: TGTGCCAGCAGATTTACAGGGCTAACTGAAGCTTTCTTT.

This clone was counted a single time. The chain joins TRBV11-2 to TRBJ2-1; D ambiguous. Germline V gene sequence: CDR1 SGHAT, CDR2 FQNNGV. The V gene lost 1 base and the J gene lost 4 bases, with 5 bases spanning the gap. The CDR3 loop spans 13 amino acids. CDR3 nucleotides: TGTGCCAGCAGCTTAGGAGGTTACAATGAGCAGTTCTTC. It yields the protein CASSLGGYNEQFF.

V and J are TRBV14 and TRBJ1-1; TRBD1 agrees at 7 bases. The CDR3 is made up of 14 amino acids. V dropped 5 bases and J dropped 5; count of bases not matched to a gene: 8. The V gene's germline CDR1 is SGHDN and CDR2 FVKESK. The CDR3 bases are TGTGCCAGCAGCGGATGGACAGGCCGAACTGAAGCTTTCTTT. The encoded protein is CASSGWTGRTEAFF. Full variable domain (rest looked up from reference TRBV14 and TRBJ1-1): EAGVTQFPSHSVIEKGQTVTLRCDPISGHDNLYWYRRVMGKEIKFLLHFVKESKQDESGMPNNRFLAERTGGTYSTLKVQPAELEDSGVYFCASSGWTGRTEAFFGQGTRLTVV.

The J gene is TRBJ2-7, the V gene TRBV29-1, with a tentative D call TRBD2 (6 bases). The CDR3 totals 17 residues. V lost 0 bases and J 1 base, leaving 19 bases between the germline ends. Germline CDR1 reads SQVTM; CDR2 reads ANQGSEA. CDR3 coding DNA: TGCAGCGTTGAAGAATTAGGGCGGAATAGCGGATCCTACGAGCAGTACTTC. It specifies CSVEELGRNSGSYEQYF.

V usage is TRBV6-5 and J usage is TRBJ1-4; a possible D gene is TRBD1 (6 bases). Deletions cut 2 bases from V and 6 bases from J, with 7 bases between. The CDR3 sequence is 13 residues long. From germline, CDR1 is MNHEY and CDR2 SVGAGI. DNA for the CDR3: TGTGCCAGCAGTTACACAGGGTATGAAAAACTGTTTTTT. Its protein is CASSYTGYEKLFF.

The V call is TRBV9, the J call TRBJ1-1, with 7 bases fitting TRBD1. The CDR3 runs to 15 residues. Germline-derived CDR1 and CDR2 are SGDLS and YYNGEE. V dropped 4 bases and J dropped 1; count of bases not matched to a gene: 7. The chain's CDR3 is CASSRDSGWNTEAFF. The DNA for the CDR3 is TGTGCCAGCAGCAGGGACAGCGGCTGGAACACTGAAGCTTTCTTT.

The genes are TRBV6-5 and TRBJ2-2, with 8 nucleotides matching TRBD2. Germline V gene lookup returns CDR1 MNHEY and CDR2 SVGAGI. CDR3 size: 15 residues. The junction had 5 bases not matched to a gene; V was cut back by 5 bases and J by 3 bases. The CDR3 loop is CASSSGRRDTGELFF. As DNA, the CDR3 is TGTGCCAGCAGTAGCGGGAGAAGGGACACCGGGGAGCTGTTTTTT.

This clone was detected only once. The rearrangement uses TRBV19 and TRBJ1-4; D gene ambiguous. Germline V gene data show CDR1 as LNHDA and CDR2 as SQIVND (reference sequence). The CDR3 sequence is 14 residues long. Trimming removed 7 bases at V and 4 bases at J, with 13 bases between. CDR3 sequence (DNA): TGTGCCAGTACCGTGGAGGGCCGTAATGAAAAACTGTTTTTT. Protein: CASTVEGRNEKLFF. The full variable domain, with the rest looked up from reference TRBV19 and TRBJ1-4, is DGGITQSPKYLFRKEGQNVTLSCEQNLNHDAMYWYRQDPGQGLRLIYYSQIVNDFQKGDIAEGYSVSREKKESFPLTVTSAQKNPTAFYLCASTVEGRNEKLFFGSGTQLSVL.

This clone was seen only once. The rearrangement links TRBV7-2 to TRBJ1-6, with D maybe TRBD1 (6 bases). The CDR3 length is 17 residues. Germline V CDR1 and CDR2: SGHTA, FQGNSA. Trimming removed 1 base from V and 0 bases from J, with 10 bases in between. CDR3 region: CASSLEGTSSYNSPLHF. CDR3 coding DNA: TGTGCCAGCAGCTTAGAAGGGACAAGCTCCTATAATTCACCCCTCCACTTT.

The rearrangement joins TRBV6-5 to TRBJ1-1; the D gene is possibly TRBD1 (5 bases). V gave up 7 bases and J gave up 1 base, with 16 bases separating them. This CDR3 spans 15 amino acids. CDR1 is MNHEY, CDR2 SVGAGI, per germline. CDR3 amino acids: CASTSGGARNTEAFF. The CDR3, as DNA: TGTGCCAGCACCTCTGGAGGGGCGAGGAACACTGAAGCTTTCTTT.

This clone showed up just once. The chain employs TRBV9 and TRBJ1-1; possibly TRBD1 for D (5 bases). Germline V CDR1 and CDR2: SGDLS, YYNGEE. Trimming took 3 bases from V and 4 from J, leaving 13 bases between them. This CDR3 comprises 14 residues. The CDR3 coding sequence is TGTGCCAGCAGCGATGGGGGGTGGTCCACTGAAGCTTTCTTT. The encoded protein is CASSDGGWSTEAFF. Looking up the rest from reference TRBV9 and TRBJ1-1 gives the full variable domain: DSGVTQTPKHLITATGQRVTLRCSPRSGDLSVYWYQQSLDQGLQFLIQYYNGEERAKGNILERFSAQQFPDLHSELNLSSLELGDSALYFCASSDGGWSTEAFFGQGTRLTVV.